This record looks at one T cell receptor (beta chain) sequence and its context. Its antigen remains unidentified. Germline V gene lookup returns CDR1 LNHNV and CDR2 YYDKDF (reference sequence). The J segment lost 1 base and the V segment lost 6 bases, leaving 4 bases of the junction unmatched. There are 14 residues in the CDR3. These data come from a study of radiation and T cells in renal cell carcinoma. Findings and caveats of the study: Baseline intratumoral clonotype presence is unknown without pretreatment biopsies.

Assay: immunoSEQ multiplex PCR; the TCRdb copy retains only in-frame clones and omits some. Here the sample spans some 95,000 clones, 75% to 90% being singletons. The time point was: baseline pretreatment blood. The treatment is: 15 Gy SBRT to primary tumor, nephrectomy 4 weeks later. Material: blood, obtained from a patient whose treatment included radiotherapy and nephrectomy. The J gene is TRBJ2-3, the V gene TRBV15; 7 bases fit TRBD2. The sequence was collected from a man aged 45-60 years with renal cell carcinoma. CDR3: CATRLSGGTDTQYF. The DNA of the CDR3 is TGTGCCACCAGGTTAAGCGGGGGCACAGATACGCAGTATTTT.